Shown below are 20 T cell receptor beta chains from a single sample sequenced in a study of blood T cell repertoires in COVID-19. Clones were read by immunoSEQ multiplex PCR, and TCRdb kept only the in-frame ones, dropping some. The sample gives 410,000 or so clones, approximately 91% of which show up once; 1.5% to 1.7% is in the top ten. Sequences were obtained from peripheral blood. The receptors stem from a woman aged 40 to 50 with COVID-19, enrolled during active disease.

The gene calls are TRBV4-2 and TRBJ2-2; 7 bases fit TRBD2. J was trimmed by 4 bases and V by 4 bases; bases with no gene match: 6. This CDR3 comprises 15 residues. The germline V gene encodes CDR1 LGHNA and CDR2 YNFKEQ. CDR3 coding DNA: TGTGCCAGCAGCCGCGGCCGGGAGGCCACCGGGGAGCTGTTTTTT. Its protein is CASSRGREATGELFF.

This chain connects TRBV10-3 to TRBJ1-5; 7 bases are a match to TRBD1. Trimming removed 5 bases from V and 4 bases from J; junction bases left unmatched: 5. The germline CDR1 and CDR2 sequences are ENHRY and SYGVKD. The CDR3 spans 14 residues. CDR3 sequence reads: CAISQTGTNQPQHF. CDR3 DNA sequence: TGTGCCATCAGTCAGACAGGGACAAATCAGCCCCAGCATTTT.

The chain uses TRBV15 and TRBJ1-2; D may be TRBD1 (5 bases). The germline CDR1 and CDR2 sequences are LNHNV and YYDKDF (reference sequence). The CDR3 runs to 14 residues. V lost 0 bases to trimming and J lost 6 bases, with 11 bases between them. CDR3 DNA: TGTGCCACCAGCAGAGATCAGGGCCTCGATGGCTACACCTTC. This translates into CATSRDQGLDGYTF.

The chain has TRBV7-8 and TRBJ1-1; D gene unclear. Per the germline V gene, CDR1 is SGHVS and CDR2 is FQNEAQ. With 6 bases removed from V and 5 bases from J, the gap between germline ends came to 10 bases. The CDR3 extends over 12 amino acids. CDR3 DNA sequence: TGTGCCAGCAGTCCCCGAGGGACTGAAGCTTTCTTT. It translates to CASSPRGTEAFF.

The chain couples TRBV7-9 to TRBJ2-7; D not certain. The CDR3 runs 15 residues. The germline V gene encodes CDR1 SEHNR and CDR2 FQNEAQ (reference sequence). The V and J ends lost 5 bases and 2 bases respectively, with 16 bases between them. CDR3 sequence: CASSTPGVIAYEQYF. The CDR3 bases are TGTGCCAGCAGCACACCGGGTGTTATCGCCTACGAGCAGTACTTC.

This clone appeared a few times. J is TRBJ2-1 and V is TRBV11-2, with 9 bases lining up with TRBD2. After removal of 3 bases from V and 0 bases from J, the junction contained 9 bases not matched to a gene. The length of the CDR3 is 18 residues. The germline V gene encodes CDR1 SGHAT and CDR2 FQNNGV. The CDR3 nucleotides are TGTGCCAGCAGCTTGCGGCGGGGGGGGCTCAGCTCCTACAATGAGCAGTTCTTC. Amino acids: CASSLRRGGLSSYNEQFF. The entire variable domain, with the rest obtained from reference TRBV11-2 and TRBJ2-1, is as follows: EAGVAQSPRYKIIEKRQSVAFWCNPISGHATLYWYQQILGQGPKLLIQFQNNGVVDDSQLPKDRFSAERLKGVDSTLKIQPAKLEDSAVYLCASSLRRGGLSSYNEQFFGPGTRLTVL.

This chain joins TRBV28 and TRBJ1-1; tentatively, D is TRBD1 (5 bases). The germline gives CDR1 MDHEN, CDR2 SYDVKM. The CDR3 has 15 amino acids. Trimming left V 5 bases short and J 1 base short, with 14 bases between. The chain's CDR3 is CASSLAGSWNTEAFF. CDR3 coding DNA: TGTGCCAGCAGTCTTGCAGGGTCCTGGAACACTGAAGCTTTCTTT.

CDR3 amino acids: CASSSAGLRDTQYF. In DNA form, the CDR3 reads TGTGCCAGCAGTTCCGCCGGACTACGAGATACGCAGTATTTT. The chain combines TRBV27 with TRBJ2-3, with D possibly matching TRBD2 (6 bases). V was pared by 4 bases and J by 5 bases, with 13 bases between. Per the germline V gene, CDR1 is MNHEY and CDR2 is SMNVEV (reference sequence). The CDR3 runs 14 residues.

The J gene is TRBJ1-2, the V gene TRBV28, with D possibly matching TRBD1 (6 bases). Trimming shortened V by 5 bases and J by 7 bases, and 20 bases separated the two germline ends. This CDR3 is built from 15 residues. Germline assignment: CDR1 MDHEN and CDR2 SYDVKM. This chain's CDR3 is CASSPRQVSPLGYTF. The CDR3 DNA follows: TGTGCCAGCAGTCCAAGACAGGTGTCGCCTCTTGGCTACACCTTC.

V is TRBV28 and J is TRBJ1-1, with TRBD1 as a possible D gene (6 bases). The V gene's germline CDR1 is MDHEN and CDR2 SYDVKM. The CDR3 length is 13 residues. V was pared by 3 bases and J by 4 bases, with 9 bases between. The DNA of the CDR3 is TGTGCCAGCAGTTTGAGGACAGCCACTGAAGCTTTCTTT. This encodes CASSLRTATEAFF.

The chain uses TRBV7-3 and TRBJ1-2; 11 bases match TRBD1. This CDR3 spans 17 amino acids. CDR1 SGHTA and CDR2 FQGTGA come from the germline V gene. The trim removed 5 bases at V and 6 bases at J, leaving 14 bases unmatched. The CDR3 region is CASSRWTGGYASHGYTF. The CDR3 DNA follows: TGTGCCAGCAGCCGCTGGACAGGGGGCTATGCGAGTCATGGCTACACCTTC.

The chain joins TRBV19 to TRBJ2-5; TRBD2 matches at 7 bases. Germline loops: CDR1 LNHDA, CDR2 SQIVND (reference sequence). The CDR3 extends over 12 amino acids. Trimming took 6 bases from V and 5 from J; bases not matched to a gene: 3. The CDR3 DNA follows: TGTGCCAGTAGGGGGGAGGGGGAGACCCAGTACTTC. Translated, it gives CASRGEGETQYF.

The J gene is TRBJ1-1, the V gene TRBV4-3, with 7 bases lining up with TRBD1. CDR3 length: 16 residues. Trimming cost V 4 bases and J 3 bases; bases outside gene matches: 11. The V gene's germline CDR1 is LGHNA and CDR2 YSLEER. The CDR3 nucleotides are TGCGCCAGCAGCCGCCAAACGGACAGGCTGGACACTGAAGCTTTCTTT. Translating gives CASSRQTDRLDTEAFF.

This clone has a single count. V usage is TRBV15 and J usage is TRBJ2-7, with D unclear. Germline V gene lookup returns CDR1 LNHNV and CDR2 YYDKDF (reference sequence). The V end was cut by 5 bases, the J end by 6 bases, with 14 bases between. This CDR3 has 13 amino acids. CDR3 amino acids: CATSLRLRFEQYF. CDR3 sequence (DNA): TGTGCCACCAGCTTGAGGCTTCGATTCGAGCAGTACTTC.

The rearrangement joins TRBV7-6 to TRBJ2-6; TRBD2 matches 7 bases. CDR3 length: 16 residues. Trimming took 2 bases from V and 2 from J; bases not matched to a gene: 3. Germline loops: CDR1 SGHVS, CDR2 FNYEAQ. The CDR3 protein is CASSLRAGAGANVLTF. CDR3 DNA: TGTGCCAGCAGCTTAAGGGCGGGGGCTGGGGCCAACGTCCTGACTTTC.

The gene calls are TRBV27 and TRBJ2-7; 8 nucleotides align to TRBD2. Germline CDR1 and CDR2: MNHEY and SMNVEV (reference sequence). The V gene end was trimmed by 2 bases and the J gene end by 3 bases; junction bases not matched to a gene: 3. The CDR3 runs to 14 residues. The CDR3 loop is CASSLGGGHYEQYF. DNA of the CDR3: TGTGCCAGCAGTTTAGGCGGGGGGCACTACGAGCAGTACTTC.

This rearrangement joins TRBV11-1 to TRBJ1-1, with a weak D call TRBD1 (5 bases). Germline CDR1 reads SGHAT; CDR2 reads FQDESV (reference sequence). The CDR3 is 15 residues long. Trimming cost V 2 bases and J 1 base, with 11 bases left between them. Here the CDR3 DNA reads TGTGCCAGCAGCTTAAACAGGAGAACGAACACTGAAGCTTTCTTT. Encoded protein: CASSLNRRTNTEAFF.

The chain employs TRBV19 and TRBJ2-1, with 7 bases matching TRBD2. The germline V gene encodes CDR1 LNHDA and CDR2 SQIVND (reference sequence). V dropped 5 bases and J dropped 10; count of bases not matched to a gene: 14. This CDR3 has 15 amino acids. The CDR3 reads CASSVFSGPHGEQFF. The DNA for the CDR3 is TGTGCCAGTAGTGTGTTTAGCGGGCCCCACGGGGAGCAGTTCTTC.

V usage is TRBV9 and J usage is TRBJ2-3; 7 bases match TRBD2. CDR3 length: 16 amino acids. V shed 0 bases and J 2 bases; nucleotides not matched to a gene: 6. CDR1 SGDLS and CDR2 YYNGEE come from the germline V gene. In nucleotides, the CDR3 is TGTGCCAGCAGCGTAGGGATGCGGGGGAACACAGATACGCAGTATTTT. Encoded protein: CASSVGMRGNTDTQYF.

As DNA, the CDR3 is TGTGCCATCAGCGCTCAGGGGAAAAATAGCAATCAGCCCCAGCATTTT. This sequence encodes CAISAQGKNSNQPQHF. The chain recombines TRBV10-3 with TRBJ1-5, with D possibly being TRBD1 (6 bases). CDR1 and CDR2 from the germline V gene are ENHRY and SYGVKD. CDR3 length: 16 residues. V lost 6 bases and J lost 0, with 15 bases in between.